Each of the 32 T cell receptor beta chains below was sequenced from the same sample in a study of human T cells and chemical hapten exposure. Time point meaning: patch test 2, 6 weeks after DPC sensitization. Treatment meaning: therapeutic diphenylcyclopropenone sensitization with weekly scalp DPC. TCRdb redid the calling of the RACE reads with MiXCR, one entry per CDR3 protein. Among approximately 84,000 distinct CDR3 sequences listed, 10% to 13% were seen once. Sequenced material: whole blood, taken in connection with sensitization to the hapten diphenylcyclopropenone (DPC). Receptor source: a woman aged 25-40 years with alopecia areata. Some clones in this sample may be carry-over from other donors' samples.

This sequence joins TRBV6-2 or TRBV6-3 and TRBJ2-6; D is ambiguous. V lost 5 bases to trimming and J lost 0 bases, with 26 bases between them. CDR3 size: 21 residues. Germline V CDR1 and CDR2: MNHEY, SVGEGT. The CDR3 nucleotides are TGTGCCAGCAGTCCGCTACCGGGTCGAAGCCCCTGGCTCTCTGGGGCCAACGTCCTGACTTTC. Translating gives CASSPLPGRSPWLSGANVLTF.

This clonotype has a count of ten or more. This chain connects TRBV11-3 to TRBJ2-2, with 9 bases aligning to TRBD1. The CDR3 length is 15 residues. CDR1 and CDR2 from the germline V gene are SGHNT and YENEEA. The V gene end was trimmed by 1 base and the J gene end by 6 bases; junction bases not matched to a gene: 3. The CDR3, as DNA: TGTGCCAGCAGCTTAGGGACAGGGGTCGCCGGGGAGCTGTTTTTT. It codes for CASSLGTGVAGELFF.

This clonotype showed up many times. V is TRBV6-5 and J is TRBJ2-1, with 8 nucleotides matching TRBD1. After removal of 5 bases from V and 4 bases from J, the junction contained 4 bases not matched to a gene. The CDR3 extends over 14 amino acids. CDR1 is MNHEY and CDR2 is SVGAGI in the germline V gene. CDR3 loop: CASSPGTGYNEQFF. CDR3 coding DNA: TGTGCCAGCAGTCCAGGGACAGGATACAATGAGCAGTTCTTC.

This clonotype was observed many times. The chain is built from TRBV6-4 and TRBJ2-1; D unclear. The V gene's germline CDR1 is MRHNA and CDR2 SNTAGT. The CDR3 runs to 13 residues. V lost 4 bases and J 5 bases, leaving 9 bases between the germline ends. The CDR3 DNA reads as TGTGCCAGCAGTGGGCCTGGGAACAATGAGCAGTTCTTC. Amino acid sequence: CASSGPGNNEQFF.

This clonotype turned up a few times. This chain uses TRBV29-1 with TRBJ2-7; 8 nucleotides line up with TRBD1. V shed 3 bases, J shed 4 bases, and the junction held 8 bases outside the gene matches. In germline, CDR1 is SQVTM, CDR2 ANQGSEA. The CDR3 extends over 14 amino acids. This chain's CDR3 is CSVDGTGTGYEQYF. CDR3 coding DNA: TGCAGCGTTGACGGGACAGGTACTGGGTACGAGCAGTACTTC.

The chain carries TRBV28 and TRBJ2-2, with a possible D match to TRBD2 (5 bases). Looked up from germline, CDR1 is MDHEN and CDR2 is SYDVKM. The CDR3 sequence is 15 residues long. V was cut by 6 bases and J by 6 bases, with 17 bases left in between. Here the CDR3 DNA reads TGTGCCAGCAGGTCGGGGTTCCTGGGCGCCGGGGAGCTGTTTTTT. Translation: CASRSGFLGAGELFF.

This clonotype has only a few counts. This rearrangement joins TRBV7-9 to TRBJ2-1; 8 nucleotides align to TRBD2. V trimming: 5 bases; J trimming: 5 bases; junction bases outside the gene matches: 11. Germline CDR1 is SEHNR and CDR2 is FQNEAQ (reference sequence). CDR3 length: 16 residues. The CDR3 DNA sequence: TGTGCCAGCAGCCCCACAATAACTAGCGGACACAATGAGCAGTTCTTC. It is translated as CASSPTITSGHNEQFF. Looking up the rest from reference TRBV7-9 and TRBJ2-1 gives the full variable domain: DTGVSQNPRHKITKRGQNVTFRCDPISEHNRLYWYRQTLGQGPEFLTYFQNEAQLEKSRLLSDRFSAERPKGSFSTLEIQRTEQGDSAMYLCASSPTITSGHNEQFFGPGTRLTVL.

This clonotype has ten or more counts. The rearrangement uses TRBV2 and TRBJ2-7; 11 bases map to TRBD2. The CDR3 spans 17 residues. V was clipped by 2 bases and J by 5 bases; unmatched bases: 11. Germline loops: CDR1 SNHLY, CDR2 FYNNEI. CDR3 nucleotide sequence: TGTGCCAGCAGTGAACTGAGGGGTCTAGCGGGAGGCAACGAGCAGTACTTC. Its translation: CASSELRGLAGGNEQYF.

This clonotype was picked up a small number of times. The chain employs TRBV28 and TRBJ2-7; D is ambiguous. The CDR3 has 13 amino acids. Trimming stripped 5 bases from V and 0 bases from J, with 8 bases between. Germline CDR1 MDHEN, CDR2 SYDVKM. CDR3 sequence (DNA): TGTGCCAGCAGTCAGACCCCCTCCTACGAGCAGTACTTC. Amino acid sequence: CASSQTPSYEQYF.

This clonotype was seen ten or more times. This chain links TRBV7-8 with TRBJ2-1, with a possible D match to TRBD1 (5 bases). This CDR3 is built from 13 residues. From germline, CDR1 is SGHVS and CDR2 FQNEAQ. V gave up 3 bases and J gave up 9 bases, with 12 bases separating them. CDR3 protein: CASSLQGWGEQFF. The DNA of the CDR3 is TGTGCCAGCAGCTTGCAGGGCTGGGGTGAGCAGTTCTTC. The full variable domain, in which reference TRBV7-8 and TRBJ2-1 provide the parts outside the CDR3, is GAGVSQSPRYKVAKRGQDVALRCDPISGHVSLFWYQQALGQGPEFLTYFQNEAQLDKSGLPSDRFFAERPEGSVSTLKIQRTQQEDSAVYLCASSLQGWGEQFFGPGTRLTVL.

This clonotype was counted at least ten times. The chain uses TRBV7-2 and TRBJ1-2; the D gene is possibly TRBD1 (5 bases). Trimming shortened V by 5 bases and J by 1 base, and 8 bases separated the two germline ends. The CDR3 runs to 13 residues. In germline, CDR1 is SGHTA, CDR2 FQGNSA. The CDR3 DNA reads TGTGCCAGCAGCCGCGACAGTAACTATGGCTACACCTTC. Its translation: CASSRDSNYGYTF.

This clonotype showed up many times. The CDR3 DNA follows: TGTGCCAGTAGTAAAATCGGGAGCGGGAGGAGTTACACCGGGGAGCTGTTTTTT. Its protein is CASSKIGSGRSYTGELFF. The rearrangement joins TRBV19 to TRBJ2-2; 9 positions match TRBD2. Trimming took 4 bases from V and 3 from J; bases not matched to a gene: 12. Germline V gene sequence: CDR1 LNHDA, CDR2 SQIVND (reference sequence). CDR3 size: 18 residues.

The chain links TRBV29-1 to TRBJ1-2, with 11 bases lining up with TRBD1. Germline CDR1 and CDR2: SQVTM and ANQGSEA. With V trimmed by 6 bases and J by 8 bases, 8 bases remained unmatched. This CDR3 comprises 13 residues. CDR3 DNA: TGCAGCGTCAGGGACAGGGGGAAAGGCGGCTACACCTTC. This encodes CSVRDRGKGGYTF.

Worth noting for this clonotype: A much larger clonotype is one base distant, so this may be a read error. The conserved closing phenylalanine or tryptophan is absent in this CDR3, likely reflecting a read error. The CDR3 region is CASSLEREPYSEQYI. In DNA, the CDR3 is TGTGCCAGCAGCCTGGAGCGGGAGCCGTACAGCGAGCAGTACATC. The rearrangement joins TRBV4-2 to TRBJ2-7; 8 nucleotides agree with TRBD2. The CDR3 extends over 15 amino acids. The ends lost 4 bases at V and 6 bases at J; junction bases unmatched: 11. Per germline, CDR1 LGHNA and CDR2 YNFKEQ.

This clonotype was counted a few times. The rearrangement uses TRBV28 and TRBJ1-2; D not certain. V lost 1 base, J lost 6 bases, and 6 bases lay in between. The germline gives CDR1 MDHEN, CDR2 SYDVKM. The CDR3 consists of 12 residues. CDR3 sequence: CASSLYWNGYTF. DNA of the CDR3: TGTGCCAGCAGTTTATACTGGAATGGCTACACCTTC.

CDR3 protein: CASSPRDRGGYGYTF. DNA of the CDR3: TGCGCCAGCAGTCCCCGGGACAGGGGAGGATATGGCTACACCTTC. The V and J genes are TRBV10-2 and TRBJ1-2; 10 positions match TRBD1. The ends lost 5 bases at V and 5 bases at J; junction bases unmatched: 8. From germline, CDR1 is WSHSY and CDR2 SAAADI. The CDR3 spans 15 residues.

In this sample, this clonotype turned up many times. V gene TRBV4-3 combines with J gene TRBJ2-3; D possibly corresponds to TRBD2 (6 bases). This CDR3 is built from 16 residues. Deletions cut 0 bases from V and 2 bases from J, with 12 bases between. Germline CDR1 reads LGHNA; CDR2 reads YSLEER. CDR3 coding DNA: TGCGCCAGCAGCCAAGATTATCGGGGGACCACAGATACGCAGTATTTT. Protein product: CASSQDYRGTTDTQYF.

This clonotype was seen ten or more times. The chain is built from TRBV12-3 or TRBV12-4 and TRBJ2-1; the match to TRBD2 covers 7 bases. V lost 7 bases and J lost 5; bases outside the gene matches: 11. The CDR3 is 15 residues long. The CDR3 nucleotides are TGTGCCAGCATCTTTGGCGGGAGTGGGAACAATGAGCAGTTCTTC. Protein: CASIFGGSGNNEQFF.

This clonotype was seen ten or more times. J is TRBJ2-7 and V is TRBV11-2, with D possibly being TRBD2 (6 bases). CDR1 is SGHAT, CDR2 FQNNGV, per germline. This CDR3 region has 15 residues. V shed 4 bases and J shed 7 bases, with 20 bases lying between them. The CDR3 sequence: CASSSPGGAWREQYF. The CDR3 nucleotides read TGTGCCAGCAGCTCCCCCGGGGGAGCCTGGAGAGAGCAGTACTTC.

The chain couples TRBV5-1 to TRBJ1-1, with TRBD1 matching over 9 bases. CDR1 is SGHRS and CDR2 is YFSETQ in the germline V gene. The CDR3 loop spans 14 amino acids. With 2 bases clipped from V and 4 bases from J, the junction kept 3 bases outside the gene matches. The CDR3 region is CASSLGTGLTEAFF. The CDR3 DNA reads TGCGCCAGCAGCTTAGGGACAGGGCTCACTGAAGCTTTCTTT.

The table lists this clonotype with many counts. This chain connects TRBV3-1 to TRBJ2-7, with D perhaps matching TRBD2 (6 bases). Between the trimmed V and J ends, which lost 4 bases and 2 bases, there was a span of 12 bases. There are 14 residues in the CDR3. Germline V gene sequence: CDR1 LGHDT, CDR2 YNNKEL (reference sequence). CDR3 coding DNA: TGTGCCAGCAGCCCCACGGGGGAGACCTACGAGCAGTACTTC. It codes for CASSPTGETYEQYF.

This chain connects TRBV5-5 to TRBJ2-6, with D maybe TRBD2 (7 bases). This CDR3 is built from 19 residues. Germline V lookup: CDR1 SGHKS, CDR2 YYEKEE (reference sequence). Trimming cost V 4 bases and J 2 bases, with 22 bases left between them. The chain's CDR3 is CASSGLLDSRGAGANVLTF. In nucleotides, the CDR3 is TGTGCCAGCAGCGGCCTTCTGGACAGCCGGGGGGCTGGGGCCAACGTCCTGACTTTC.

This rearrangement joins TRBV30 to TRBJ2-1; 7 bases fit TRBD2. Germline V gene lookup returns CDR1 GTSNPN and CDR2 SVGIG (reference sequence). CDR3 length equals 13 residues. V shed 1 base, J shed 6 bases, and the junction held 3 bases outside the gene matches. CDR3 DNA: TGTGCCTGGAGTGCCGGACTAGGCAATGAGCAGTTCTTC. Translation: CAWSAGLGNEQFF. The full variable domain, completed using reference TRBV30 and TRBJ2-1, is SQTIHQWPATLVQPVGSPLSLECTVEGTSNPNLYWYRQAAGRGLQLLFYSVGIGQISSEVPQNLSASRPQDRQFILSSKKLLLSDSGFYLCAWSAGLGNEQFFGPGTRLTVL.

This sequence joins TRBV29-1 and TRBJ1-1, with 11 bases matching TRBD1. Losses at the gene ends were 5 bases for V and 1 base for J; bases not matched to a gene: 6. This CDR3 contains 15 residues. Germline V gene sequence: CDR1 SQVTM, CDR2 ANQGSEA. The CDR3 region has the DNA TGCAGCGTTAGGACAGGGGGCCAGGGGAACACTGAAGCTTTCTTT. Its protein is CSVRTGGQGNTEAFF.

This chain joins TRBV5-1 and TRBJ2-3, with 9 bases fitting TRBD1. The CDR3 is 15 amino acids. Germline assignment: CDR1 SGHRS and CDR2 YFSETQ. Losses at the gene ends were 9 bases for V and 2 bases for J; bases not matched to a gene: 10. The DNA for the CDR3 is TGCGCCACCACAGGGGGCGTTCATCCCACAGATACGCAGTATTTT. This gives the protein CATTGGVHPTDTQYF.

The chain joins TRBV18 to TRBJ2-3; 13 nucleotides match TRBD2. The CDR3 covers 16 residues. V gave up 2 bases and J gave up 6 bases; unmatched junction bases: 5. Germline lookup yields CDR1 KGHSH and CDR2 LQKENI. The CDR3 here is CASSPGTSGAPDTQYF. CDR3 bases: TGTGCCAGCTCACCAGGGACTAGCGGGGCCCCGGATACGCAGTATTTT.

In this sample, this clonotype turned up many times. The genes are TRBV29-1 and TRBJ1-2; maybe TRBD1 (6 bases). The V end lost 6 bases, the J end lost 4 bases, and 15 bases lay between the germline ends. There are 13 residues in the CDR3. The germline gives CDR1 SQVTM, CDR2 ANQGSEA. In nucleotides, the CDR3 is TGCAGCGTCGTCAGGGGATTCGGCTATGGCTACACCTTC. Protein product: CSVVRGFGYGYTF.

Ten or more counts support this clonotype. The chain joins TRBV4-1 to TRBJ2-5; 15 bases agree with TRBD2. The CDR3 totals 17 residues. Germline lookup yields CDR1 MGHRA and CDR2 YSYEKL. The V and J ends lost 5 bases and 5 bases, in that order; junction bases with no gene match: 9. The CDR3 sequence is CASSKGLAGGGEETQYF. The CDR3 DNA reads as TGCGCCAGCAGCAAGGGACTAGCGGGAGGAGGGGAGGAGACCCAGTACTTC.

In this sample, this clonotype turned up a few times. CDR3 nucleotide sequence: TGTGCCAGCAGACACCCGGGACAGAACTACAATGAGCAGTTCTTC. It is translated as CASRHPGQNYNEQFF. The chain uses TRBV6-2 or TRBV6-3 and TRBJ2-1, with TRBD1 identical over 7 bases. With 6 bases clipped from V and 3 bases from J, the junction kept 8 bases outside the gene matches. Germline values: CDR1 MNHEY, CDR2 SVGEGT. The CDR3 spans 15 residues.

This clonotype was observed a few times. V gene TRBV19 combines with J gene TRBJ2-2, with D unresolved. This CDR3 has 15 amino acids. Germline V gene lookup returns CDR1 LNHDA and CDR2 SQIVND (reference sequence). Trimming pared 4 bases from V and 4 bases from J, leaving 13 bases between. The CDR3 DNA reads TGTGCCAGTAGTACACCAGATTGGTCCACCGGGGAGCTGTTTTTT. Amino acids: CASSTPDWSTGELFF.

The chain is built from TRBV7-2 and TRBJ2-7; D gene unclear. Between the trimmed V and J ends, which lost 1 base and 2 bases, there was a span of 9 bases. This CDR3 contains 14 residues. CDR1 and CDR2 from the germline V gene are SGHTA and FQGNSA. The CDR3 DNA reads TGTGCCAGCAGCTTAGTAGAAAATACCTACGAGCAGTACTTC. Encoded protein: CASSLVENTYEQYF.

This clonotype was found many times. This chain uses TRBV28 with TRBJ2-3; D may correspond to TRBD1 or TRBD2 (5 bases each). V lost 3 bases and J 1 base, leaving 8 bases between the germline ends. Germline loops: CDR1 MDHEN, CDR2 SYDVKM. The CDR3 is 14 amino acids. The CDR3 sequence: CASSFGAGTDTQYF. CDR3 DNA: TGTGCCAGCAGTTTCGGGGCGGGCACAGATACGCAGTATTTT.